This T cell receptor (beta chain) was retrieved from a study of blood T cell repertoires in COVID-19. The CDR3 covers 15 residues. The V and J ends lost 2 bases and 4 bases respectively, with 12 bases between them. Germline V gene sequence: CDR1 MDHEN, CDR2 SYDVKM. The table came from immunoSEQ multiplex PCR; TCRdb's copy has only in-frame clones and leaves some out. This table has hundreds of thousands of clones, roughly 91% appearing once. The TCR was taken from a woman between 50 and 59 years old with COVID-19, enrolled during active disease. Sequencing was done on a sample of peripheral blood. This rearrangement joins TRBV28 to TRBJ2-1; D is unresolved. In nucleotides, the CDR3 is TGTGCCAGCAGTTTAAGGAGTGGCCCATACAATGAGCAGTTCTTC. Its translation is CASSLRSGPYNEQFF.